This T cell receptor beta chain was sequenced for a study of blood T cell repertoires in COVID-19 (dated by TCRdb to about 2020). Notes on the research overall: The collaborator samples originated in the United States, Italy and Spain and spanned the acute and convalescent phases of COVID-19. The material from the prospective study consisted of cDNA or gDNA derived from T cells, B-cell-depleted T cells, or PBMCs. The dataset comprised deeply sampled blood TCRbeta repertoires from subjects exposed to, actively infected with, or recovered from COVID-19. The repertoires were released in a freely available public database meant as a resource for research on the immune response to SARS-CoV-2. The samples were drawn from two sources: the first 160 participants of the ongoing ImmuneRACE study, and approximately 1,300 subjects contributed by 6 global collaborators. Nearly every sample came with metadata listing a de-identified subject ID, COVID-19 status, age in years and sex. Where available, HLA class I and class II types were obtained from metadata supplied by the sample provider rather than from assay-based typing.

From the cysteine through the phenylalanine, the CDR3 covers 15 amino acids. Only the CDR3 DNA is retained, 45 bases long and in frame from the first base. The germline V and J ends show losses of 5 bases and 4 bases respectively, and no gene match explains 6 bases of the junction. CDR1 and CDR2 (SGHTA, FQGNSA) derive from the germline V gene. TCRbeta CDR3 regions were amplified from genomic DNA by means of the immunoSEQ Assay, a bias-controlled multiplex PCR. From the authors' description of their analysis: Nucleated cell counts per sample were estimated from amplification of reference gene primers within the assay. To quantify the absolute abundance of each unique TCRbeta CDR3 rearrangement, sequence reads were collapsed and filtered. For each sample, productive Simpson clonality was calculated as the square root of Simpson's diversity index over productive rearrangements. The immuneACCESS repertoire file appears here via TCRdb, limited to in-frame rearrangements. These files lack a portion of the clones; in checked studies, under half of the deficit traces to unresolved V genes, and the cause of the others is not known. The V and J calls and clone size are taken from that table; D and trimming were inferred from the DNA. Across this sample there are roughly 200,000 clones, with 83% seen only once. The ten largest account for approximately 4.9% of the sample.

Participants in the prospective study were enrolled through a virtual design, were aged about 18 to 90 years, and lived in approximately 24 United States geographic areas. In the prospective study, participants were assigned to cohorts based on the clinical history participants reported in a screening survey and a study questionnaire. Exposed participants had been in contact with someone with a PCR-confirmed or clinician-diagnosed COVID-19 case within 2 weeks of study entry. In the prospective study, mobile phlebotomists collected whole blood, serum and a nasopharyngeal or oropharyngeal swab from each participant. Over a 2-month period, participants in the prospective study had the option of providing additional blood draws and questionnaires. Before DNA extraction, blood samples from the prospective study were shipped at room temperature or frozen. What the authors observed across the whole study: How much clinical and demographic metadata was included differed by source and by participant, and the metadata was provided uncurated.

On this clone: It lacks a known antigen. Per-base qualities were not stored, and no clone one base away is much larger.

The sequencing sample was made of PBMCs or T cells enriched from blood (not recorded which). The chain couples TRBV7-2 to TRBJ2-5; 11 central bases correspond to TRBD1. The sequence derives from a woman aged 45-65 years who had been exposed to COVID-19. The DNA reads TGTGCCAGCAGCACTGGGGGGACAGGGGGAGAGACCCAGTACTTC. Its coded protein is CASSTGGTGGETQYF.